The TCR beta chain described here comes from a study of cytomegalovirus exposure and HLA in healthy donors. Note on this clone: Its antigen is still unknown.

General study points: As a later analysis showed, a missense DCLRE1C variant was linked to trimming of TCR beta V- and J-genes.

The primer mix had 60 Vbeta and 13 Jbeta primers. Using immunoSEQ multiplex PCR, the repertoire was profiled, and TCRdb retains in-frame clones only, with some absent. The profile shows some 180,000 clones, roughly 79% of them singletons. Trimming removed 1 base at V and 5 bases at J, with 12 bases between. Germline CDR1 and CDR2: LNHNV and YYDKDF (reference sequence). This CDR3 comprises 15 residues. J is TRBJ1-5 and V is TRBV15; D perhaps matches TRBD1 (5 bases). This TCR came from a male donor in good health and CMV-seronegative. Material for sequencing was PBMCs. DNA of the CDR3: TGTGCCACCAGCAGAGGGCAGGGTAGGGATCAGCCCCAGCATTTT. Protein product: CATSRGQGRDQPQHF.